Listed below are T cell receptor beta chains from one sample, sequenced in a study of cytomegalovirus exposure and HLA in healthy donors. Here immunoSEQ multiplex PCR was the method, and the copy in TCRdb shows in-frame clones only, minus some. Across some 70,000 clones, the top ten clones capture 7.5% of the sample. Input material: PBMCs. The receptors were sampled from a female donor in good health and CMV-seropositive. CDR3s include the opening cysteine and the closing phenylalanine or tryptophan. Each record gives: D gene, V gene, J gene, CDR3 DNA, CDR3 protein. A D gene is named only where the DNA matches it firmly.

>-|TRBV7-8|TRBJ2-3
TGTGCTTTCAGGTTCAGCGAGACAGAGCCTGAGGACACAGATACGCAGTATTTT
CAFRFSETEPEDTDTQYF
>TRBD1|TRBV30|TRBJ2-2
TGTGCCTGGAAGGCGAGGACAGGGGGTACCGGGGAGCTGTTTTTT
CAWKARTGGTGELFF
>TRBD1|TRBV28|TRBJ1-5
TGTGCCAGCATAAATCTTTTGCCTCGGACAGGGCAGGGCAATCAGCCCCAGCATTTT
CASINLLPRTGQGNQPQHF
>-|TRBV27|TRBJ2-1
TGTGCCAGCAGTTTATCACAGAACAATGAGCAGTTCTTC
CASSLSQNNEQFF
>-|TRBV29-1|TRBJ2-7
TGCAGCGTACGGGAGTCCTACTCCTACGAGCAGTACTTC
CSVRESYSYEQYF
>-|TRBV29-1|TRBJ2-7
TGCAGCGTCCTCGGCGGGCAGTCCTACGAGCAGTACTTC
CSVLGGQSYEQYF
>-|TRBV28|TRBJ1-5
TGTGCCAGCAGTTTGGTCGGGGGTAGCAATCAGCCCCAGCATTTT
CASSLVGGSNQPQHF
>TRBD1|TRBV7-9|TRBJ1-1
TGTGCCAGCAGCGCCGACAGGGAGAACACTGAAGCTTTCTTT
CASSADRENTEAFF
>-|TRBV5-1|TRBJ1-1
TGCGCCAGCGGCTTGGGGACTGTGGAGGCAGGAAACACTGAAGCTTTCTTT
CASGLGTVEAGNTEAFF
>-|TRBV19|TRBJ1-5
TGTGCCAGTAGGACCAGGGGAAGTCAGCCCCAGCATTTT
CASRTRGSQPQHF
>TRBD2|TRBV6-5|TRBJ2-7
TGTGCCAGCAGTTACTCTCCGGGACTAAACTACGAGCAGTACTTC
CASSYSPGLNYEQYF
>TRBD1|TRBV18|TRBJ1-1
TGTGCCAGCTCACCTGGACAGGCGAACACTGAAGCTTTCTTT
CASSPGQANTEAFF
>-|TRBV6-5|TRBJ1-2
TGTGCCAGCAGTTACTCTGCGGGGGGCCGGGGCTACACCTTC
CASSYSAGGRGYTF
>TRBD1|TRBV5-1|TRBJ1-2
TGCGCCAGCAGCTTGGGAGGGGGCGGCTACACCTTC
CASSLGGGGYTF
>TRBD1|TRBV4-1|TRBJ2-6
TGCGCCAGCAGCCCCCTATCGGCGACAGGGGCCTCTTCTGGGGCCAACGTCCTGACTTTC
CASSPLSATGASSGANVLTF
>-|TRBV6-1|TRBJ1-5
TGTGCCAGCGGGTGGGTTGGAGCCGGCAATCAGCCCCAGCATTTT
CASGWVGAGNQPQHF
>TRBD2|TRBV11-1|TRBJ2-1
TGTGCCAGCAGCTTACGGGGACTAGTAGGTGGCTCCTACAATGAGCAGTTCTTC
CASSLRGLVGGSYNEQFF
>-|TRBV5-6|TRBJ1-5
TGTGCCAGCAGCTTGGGGCAGGTTCCCAATCAGCCCCAGCATTTT
CASSLGQVPNQPQHF
>TRBD2|TRBV2|TRBJ2-3
TGTGCCAGCAAGCGGGAGACAGATACGCAGTATTTT
CASKRETDTQYF
>-|TRBV30|TRBJ2-2
TGTGCCTGGAGTTCAAAGGGGATCACCGGGGAGCTGTTTTTT
CAWSSKGITGELFF
>-|TRBV28|TRBJ1-5
TGTGCCAGCAGTTTCCGGGGGGGGCTAGGTCATCAGCCCCAGCATTTT
CASSFRGGLGHQPQHF
>TRBD1|TRBV7-9|TRBJ1-2
TGTGCCAGCAGCTCGGGACAGGGTCATGGCTACACCTTC
CASSSGQGHGYTF
>TRBD1|TRBV5-1|TRBJ2-7
TGCGCCAGCAGCGCCCCCCAACCCGGGACAGGGACCGAGCAGTACTTC
CASSAPQPGTGTEQYF
>-|TRBV19|TRBJ2-3
TGTGCCAGTCGTGGGGCAACTAGCACAGATACGCAGTATTTT
CASRGATSTDTQYF
>TRBD1|TRBV9|TRBJ2-3
TGTGCCAGCAGCCCTCGACAGGGAACAAGCACAGATACGCAGTATTTT
CASSPRQGTSTDTQYF
>TRBD1|TRBV7-2|TRBJ2-7
TGTGCCAGCAGCCACGGAGGGACAGGATACGAGCAGTACTTC
CASSHGGTGYEQYF
>-|TRBV7-2|TRBJ1-4
TGTGCCAGCAGCCTCAGTGGTGGTGAAAAACTGTTTTTT
CASSLSGGEKLFF
>TRBD2|TRBV4-3|TRBJ2-1
TGCGCCAGCAGCCCGGGACCACGGGGGGGGAATGAGCAGTTCTTC
CASSPGPRGGNEQFF
>TRBD1|TRBV6-6|TRBJ2-7
TGTGCCAGCAGTTCGTCGGGACAGACCTACGAGCAGTACTTC
CASSSSGQTYEQYF
>TRBD2|TRBV2|TRBJ2-7
TGTGCCAGCATTACTAGCGACCCCTACGAGCAGTACTTC
CASITSDPYEQYF
>-|TRBV11-3|TRBJ2-7
TGTGCCAGCAGCTCGGGACATGGCGAGCAGTACTTC
CASSSGHGEQYF
>-|TRBV5-5|TRBJ2-2
TGTGCCAGCAGCTTGGCCGGTACAGCGAACACCGGGGAGCTGTTTTTT
CASSLAGTANTGELFF
>TRBD2|TRBV6-1|TRBJ2-1
TGTGCCAGCAACCACGGGACTAGTATAAATGAGCAGTTCTTC
CASNHGTSINEQFF
>TRBD2|TRBV7-9|TRBJ2-1
TGTGCCAGCAGCTCCCCACTAGCGGCCCCTGAGCACAATGAGCAGTTCTTC
CASSSPLAAPEHNEQFF
>TRBD1|TRBV9|TRBJ1-3
TGTGCCAGCAGCGTCCAGGACAGGGGTGGAAACACCATATATTTT
CASSVQDRGGNTIYF
>TRBD1|TRBV28|TRBJ1-5
TGTGCCAGCAGTTTCCCCCCCATAAGGGGGCTCATCAGGCCTGATAGCAATCAGCCCCAGCATTTT
CASSFPPIRGLIRPDSNQPQHF
>-|TRBV7-7|TRBJ2-1
TGTGCTAGCAGCCCCCGGTTGGGGGACTCCGACAATGAGCAGTTCTTC
CASSPRLGDSDNEQFF
>-|TRBV18|TRBJ1-2
TGTGCCAGCTCACCAAGCGCCCCGGACAGCTTAAACTATGGCTACACCTTC
CASSPSAPDSLNYGYTF
>TRBD1|TRBV5-1|TRBJ2-7
TGCGCCAGCAGCTCCGGACAGGGAATGGCGCACGAGCAGTACTTC
CASSSGQGMAHEQYF
>TRBD1|TRBV7-9|TRBJ1-2
TGTGCCAGCAGCTCCCTGGACAGGGAAAGTACTTTGGGCTACACCTTC
CASSSLDRESTLGYTF
>TRBD1|TRBV25-1|TRBJ1-4
TGTGCCAGCAGTGACCTCAGGGGGACTAATGAAAAACTGTTTTTT
CASSDLRGTNEKLFF
>-|TRBV28|TRBJ2-5
TGTGCCAGCAGTTTGCGAGGGGGGGAGGAGACCCAGTACTTC
CASSLRGGEETQYF
>-|TRBV6-1|TRBJ2-7
TGTGCCAGCACCCGACAGGCCTACCCAAGCTACGAGCAGTACTTC
CASTRQAYPSYEQYF
>TRBD1|TRBV28|TRBJ1-1
TGTGCCAGCAGGGACAGGGTCCGAGCTTTCTTT
CASRDRVRAFF
>TRBD1|TRBV29-1|TRBJ2-7
TGCAGCGTTGTAGGGCAGGGGGCGATCTACGAGCAGTACTTC
CSVVGQGAIYEQYF
>TRBD1|TRBV9|TRBJ2-5
TGTGCCAGCAGCCGAGGGGACAGGGGAGGAGGAGAGACCCAGTACTTC
CASSRGDRGGGETQYF
>TRBD1|TRBV19|TRBJ2-1
TGTGCCAGTAGTCTGGACAGGGTGGAGCAGTTCTTC
CASSLDRVEQFF
>-|TRBV4-2|TRBJ2-7
TGTGCCAGCAGCCAAGTTGGTGTCGGGTCCGAGCAGTACTTC
CASSQVGVGSEQYF
>-|TRBV5-1|TRBJ2-1
TGCGCCAGCAGCCTCACTACACCCAGCGTATACAATGAGCAGTTCTTC
CASSLTTPSVYNEQFF
>-|TRBV6-5|TRBJ1-1
TGTGCCAGCAGTTCCCCCAGGGCCGGGAACACTGAAGCTTTCTTT
CASSSPRAGNTEAFF
>-|TRBV9|TRBJ1-4
TGTGCCAGCAGCGTAGGGGGGCAGTTTAATGAAAAACTGTTTTTT
CASSVGGQFNEKLFF
>TRBD2|TRBV7-2|TRBJ2-3
TGTGCCAGCCGACCGGGGGGTACAGATACGCAGTATTTT
CASRPGGTDTQYF
>-|TRBV7-2|TRBJ1-4
TGTGCCAGCAGCTCACAGGGAAGACCTGGTGAAAAACTGTTTTTT
CASSSQGRPGEKLFF
>-|TRBV7-9|TRBJ2-7
TGTGCCAGCATGGCCGACTTTTACTACGAGCAGTACTTC
CASMADFYYEQYF